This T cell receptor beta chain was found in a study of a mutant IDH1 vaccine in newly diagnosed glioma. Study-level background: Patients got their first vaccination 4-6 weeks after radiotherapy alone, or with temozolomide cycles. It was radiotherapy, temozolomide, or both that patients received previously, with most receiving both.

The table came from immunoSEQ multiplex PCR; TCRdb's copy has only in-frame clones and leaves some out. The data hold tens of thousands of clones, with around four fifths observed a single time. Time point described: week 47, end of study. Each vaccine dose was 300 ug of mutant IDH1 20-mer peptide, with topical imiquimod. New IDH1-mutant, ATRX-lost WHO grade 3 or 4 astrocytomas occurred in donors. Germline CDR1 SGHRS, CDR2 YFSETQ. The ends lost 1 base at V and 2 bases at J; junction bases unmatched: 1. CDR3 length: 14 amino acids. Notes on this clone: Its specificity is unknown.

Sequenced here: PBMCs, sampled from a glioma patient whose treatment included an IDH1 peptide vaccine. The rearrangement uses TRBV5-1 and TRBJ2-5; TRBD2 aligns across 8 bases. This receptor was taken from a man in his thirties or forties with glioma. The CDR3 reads CASSLRGGQETQYF. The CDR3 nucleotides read TGCGCCAGCAGCTTGCGGGGGGGTCAAGAGACCCAGTACTTC.